What follows is one TCR beta chain and its context. The antigen is undetermined. V lost 10 bases to trimming and J lost 2 bases; unmatched junction nucleotides: 5. The CDR3 length is 12 residues. CDR1 and CDR2 from the germline V gene are SNHLY and FYNNEI. This record belongs to a study of cytomegalovirus exposure and HLA in healthy donors. The repertoire was sequenced with immunoSEQ multiplex PCR; TCRdb's copy has only in-frame clones and lacks some. Of 220,000 or so clones in the sample, roughly 83% were seen once. Whole-study findings and limits: Most TCR sequences were uncommon, yet certain public TCRs appeared in many donors. In vitro testing confirmed three CMV-associated chains as specific for CMV antigens.

The sample comprised PBMCs. V is TRBV2 and J is TRBJ2-7, with 7 bases aligning to TRBD1. The receptor was derived from a woman aged 30 to 39 in good health and CMV-seropositive. The CDR3 DNA reads TGTGCCATCCCGACAGGGCCCTACGAGCAGTACTTC. Protein sequence: CAIPTGPYEQYF.